The 16 T cell receptor beta chains reported below all come from one sample, sequenced in a study of T cell repertoires in cytomegalovirus infection. TCRdb re-called the reads with MiXCR, one entry per CDR3 protein. The sample carries 150,000 to 200,000 distinct CDR3 sequences, roughly 9% recorded once. Sequenced sample: PBMCs. All receptors derive from a human donor in good health (CMV status not recorded). Some clones in this sample may be carry-over from other donors' samples.

Only a few counts were recorded for this clonotype. The J gene is TRBJ1-4, the V gene TRBV28, with 9 positions matching TRBD1. Germline assignment: CDR1 MDHEN and CDR2 SYDVKM. The CDR3 runs to 16 residues. V gave up 3 bases and J gave up 6 bases; unmatched junction bases: 8. The CDR3 protein is CASSLISGTGYEKLFF. Written as DNA, the CDR3 is TGTGCCAGCAGTTTGATTTCCGGGACAGGGTATGAAAAACTGTTTTTT.

This clonotype has at least ten counts. The rearrangement uses TRBV7-2 and TRBJ2-3; D may be TRBD1 (5 bases). CDR1 SGHTA and CDR2 FQGNSA come from the germline V gene. This CDR3 spans 12 amino acids. Trimming shortened V by 8 bases and J by 7 bases, and 13 bases separated the two germline ends. The CDR3 reads CASSQGGYTQYF. The DNA of the CDR3 is TGTGCCAGCTCCCAGGGCGGATATACGCAGTATTTT.

This clonotype appeared a few times. The J gene is TRBJ1-2, the V gene TRBV15; TRBD1 might be the D (6 bases). The V gene's germline CDR1 is LNHNV and CDR2 YYDKDF (reference sequence). The CDR3 runs 13 residues. With 5 bases removed from V and 3 bases from J, the gap between germline ends came to 10 bases. In DNA, the CDR3 is TGTGCCACCAGCTTAGGGGGAGACTATGGCTACACCTTC. It translates to CATSLGGDYGYTF.

This chain links TRBV20-1 with TRBJ2-7; 12 nucleotides line up with TRBD2. Germline V gene data show CDR1 as DFQATT and CDR2 as SNEGSKA (reference sequence). With 5 bases clipped from V and 6 bases from J, the junction kept 8 bases outside the gene matches. The CDR3 is made up of 14 amino acids. CDR3 loop: CSAPTSGSLGEQYF. CDR3 coding DNA: TGCAGTGCTCCGACTAGCGGGAGTCTTGGCGAGCAGTACTTC.

In its sample, this clonotype was seen a few times. The V and J genes are TRBV6-2 or TRBV6-3 and TRBJ1-1, with 9 bases aligning to TRBD1. The CDR3 runs to 14 residues. The trim removed 8 bases at V and 4 bases at J, leaving 8 bases unmatched. Per the germline V gene, CDR1 is MNHEY and CDR2 is SVGEGT. CDR3 sequence reads: CASVTNRGLTEAFF. Here the CDR3 DNA reads TGTGCCAGCGTCACTAACAGGGGGCTCACTGAAGCTTTCTTT.

The chain is built from TRBV5-4 and TRBJ2-3; 8 bases agree with TRBD2. V lost 0 bases to trimming and J lost 5 bases; unmatched junction nucleotides: 5. The germline gives CDR1 SGHNT, CDR2 YYREEE (reference sequence). The CDR3 runs to 15 residues. CDR3 nucleotide sequence: TGTGCCAGCAGCTTGGGGGCGGGAGGAATAGATACGCAGTATTTT. Amino acid sequence: CASSLGAGGIDTQYF.

The gene calls are TRBV28 and TRBJ1-6; D is ambiguous. Germline CDR1 is MDHEN and CDR2 is SYDVKM. V dropped 2 bases and J dropped 9 bases, with 14 bases sitting between them. This CDR3 is built from 15 residues. CDR3 DNA sequence: TGTGCCAGCAGTTTAGGGTCCGTCGGTGGTTCACCCCTCCACTTT. Translation gives CASSLGSVGGSPLHF. Variable domain in full (rest from reference TRBV28 and TRBJ1-6): DVKVTQSSRYLVKRTGEKVFLECVQDMDHENMFWYRQDPGLGLRLIYFSYDVKMKEKGDIPEGYSVSREKKERFSLILESASTNQTSMYLCASSLGSVGGSPLHFGNGTRLTVT.

This clonotype was seen repeatedly, ten times or more. V usage is TRBV7-3 and J usage is TRBJ2-1; tentatively, D is TRBD2 (5 bases). The CDR3 is made up of 16 amino acids. Trimming removed 5 bases from V and 7 bases from J, with 21 bases in between. In germline, CDR1 is SGHTA, CDR2 FQGTGA. CDR3 amino acids: CASSTIATTPGNEQFF. In DNA form, the CDR3 reads TGTGCCAGCAGCACCATAGCGACCACCCCCGGTAATGAGCAGTTCTTC.

This clonotype was seen many times. This chain joins TRBV15 and TRBJ1-5; 10 bases match TRBD1. Losses at the gene ends were 6 bases for V and 11 bases for J; bases not matched to a gene: 16. The germline V gene encodes CDR1 LNHNV and CDR2 YYDKDF (reference sequence). The CDR3 has 16 residues. CDR3 DNA sequence: TGTGCCACCAGTAACGAGGGACAGGGGTTAGTCCGGACCCAGCATTTT. Encoded protein: CATSNEGQGLVRTQHF.

This clonotype showed up just a few times. The chain links TRBV7-6 to TRBJ1-1; 9 nucleotides align to TRBD1. Germline V gene data show CDR1 as SGHVS and CDR2 as FNYEAQ. The CDR3 is made up of 17 amino acids. The V segment lost 1 base and the J segment 0 bases; nucleotides outside the gene matches: 6. In DNA form, the CDR3 reads TGTGCCAGCAGCTTAGGGACAGGGGTTCTCATGAACACTGAAGCTTTCTTT. It encodes CASSLGTGVLMNTEAFF.

This clonotype appeared a few times. The V and J genes are TRBV15 and TRBJ1-2; D not resolved. CDR1 and CDR2 (germline): LNHNV, YYDKDF (reference sequence). The CDR3 is 15 residues long. The ends were cut back, 1 base at V and 2 bases at J, with 11 bases in the middle. The DNA of the CDR3 is TGTGCCACCAGCAGAGTAAAGACCACCAACTATGGCTACACCTTC. Translation: CATSRVKTTNYGYTF.

This clonotype was recorded many times. V is TRBV7-2 and J is TRBJ1-2; 8 bases are a match to TRBD1. Germline CDR1 reads SGHTA; CDR2 reads FQGNSA. V lost 5 bases, J lost 4 bases, and 9 bases stayed unmatched. The CDR3 consists of 15 residues. The CDR3 nucleotides read TGTGCCAGCAGCCCAAACTCCGGGACAGGCTATGGCTACACCTTC. Its protein is CASSPNSGTGYGYTF.

This clonotype was observed a handful of times. The CDR3, as DNA: TGTGCCAGCGTCGCTAACTACGAGCAGTACTTC. It specifies CASVANYEQYF. The V gene is TRBV6-2 or TRBV6-3, the J gene TRBJ2-7; D is unclear. Per the germline V gene, CDR1 is MNHEY and CDR2 is SVGEGT. V shed 8 bases and J shed 3 bases, with 8 bases lying between them. The CDR3 length is 11 residues.

This clonotype was recorded many times. V is TRBV7-2 and J is TRBJ2-7, with 10 bases that match TRBD2. V lost 5 bases to trimming and J lost 0 bases; unmatched junction nucleotides: 4. Germline V gene lookup returns CDR1 SGHTA and CDR2 FQGNSA. The CDR3 has 15 amino acids. The CDR3 is CASSGSGGNSYEQYF. The CDR3 region has the DNA TGTGCCAGCAGCGGTAGCGGGGGGAACTCCTACGAGCAGTACTTC. The complete variable domain, with remaining parts taken from reference TRBV7-2 and TRBJ2-7, reads GAGVSQSPSNKVTEKGKDVELRCDPISGHTALYWYRQSLGQGLEFLIYFQGNSAPDKSGLPSDRFSAERTGGSVSTLTIQRTQQEDSAVYLCASSGSGGNSYEQYFGPGTRLTVT.

The chain is built from TRBV20-1 and TRBJ2-7, with 9 bases matching TRBD2. CDR1 is DFQATT and CDR2 is SNEGSKA in the germline V gene (reference sequence). Trimming at V came to 5 bases and at J to 2 bases, leaving 13 bases not matched to a gene. This CDR3 has 16 residues. This CDR3 is CSAPHRSGGPPYEQYF. The CDR3 DNA reads as TGCAGTGCTCCGCACCGTAGCGGGGGCCCACCCTACGAGCAGTACTTC.

The J gene is TRBJ1-4, the V gene TRBV29-1; 7 bases are shared with TRBD1. Germline V CDR1 and CDR2: SQVTM, ANQGSEA. Unmatched junction bases numbered 8, after V lost 3 bases and J lost 7 bases. CDR3 length: 14 residues. CDR3: CSVDLGGISEKLFF. DNA for the CDR3: TGCAGCGTTGATCTAGGGGGCATTAGTGAAAAACTGTTTTTT.